This T cell receptor (beta chain) was profiled in a study of tumor-infiltrating lymphocytes in localized non-small cell lung cancer. TCRdb's table, derived via immunoSEQ multiplex PCR, lists solely in-frame clones and lacks some. The table records 6,000 to 8,500 clones, more than 70% of them present only once. The V gene's germline CDR1 is ENHRY and CDR2 SYGVKD. The CDR3 is 14 residues long. V shed 7 bases and J shed 2 bases, with 11 bases lying between them. Whole-study results and caveats: Different pieces of the same tissue went to different assays, confounding technical variation with intratumor heterogeneity.

This clone was observed a handful of times. The antigen remains undetermined. This clonotype originated in a human donor with non-small cell lung cancer. Sequenced material: lung tumor tissue. The chain has TRBV10-3 and TRBJ2-2, with TRBD2 as a possible D gene (6 bases). The CDR3 coding sequence is TGTGCCATCAACAGCGGGCCTAACACCGGGGAGCTGTTTTTT. Its translation: CAINSGPNTGELFF.